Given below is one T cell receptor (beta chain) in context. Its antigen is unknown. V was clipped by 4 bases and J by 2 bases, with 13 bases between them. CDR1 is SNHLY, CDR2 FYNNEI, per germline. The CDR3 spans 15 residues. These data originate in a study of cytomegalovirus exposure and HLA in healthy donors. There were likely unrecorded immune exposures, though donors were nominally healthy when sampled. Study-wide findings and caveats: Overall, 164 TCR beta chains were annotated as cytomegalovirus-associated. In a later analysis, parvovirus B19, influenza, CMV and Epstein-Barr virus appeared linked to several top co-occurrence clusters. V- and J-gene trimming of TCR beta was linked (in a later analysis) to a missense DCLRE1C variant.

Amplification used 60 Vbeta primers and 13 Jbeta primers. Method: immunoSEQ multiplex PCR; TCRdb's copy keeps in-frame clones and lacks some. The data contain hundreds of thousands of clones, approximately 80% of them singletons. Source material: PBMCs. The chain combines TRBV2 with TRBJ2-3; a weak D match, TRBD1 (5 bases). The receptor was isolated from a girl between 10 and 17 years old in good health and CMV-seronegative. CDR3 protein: CASSVKQGLTDTQYF. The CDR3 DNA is TGTGCCAGCAGTGTTAAGCAGGGTCTCACAGATACGCAGTATTTT.